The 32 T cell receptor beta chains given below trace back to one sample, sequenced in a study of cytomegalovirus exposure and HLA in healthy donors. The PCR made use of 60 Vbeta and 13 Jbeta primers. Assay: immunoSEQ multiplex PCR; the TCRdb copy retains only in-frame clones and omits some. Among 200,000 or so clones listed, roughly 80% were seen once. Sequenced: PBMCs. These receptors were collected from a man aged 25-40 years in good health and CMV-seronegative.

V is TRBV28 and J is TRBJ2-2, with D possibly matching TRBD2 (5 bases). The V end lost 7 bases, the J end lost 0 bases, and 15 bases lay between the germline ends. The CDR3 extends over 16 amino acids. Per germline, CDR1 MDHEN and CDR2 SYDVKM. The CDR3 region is CASMGESTTNTGELFF. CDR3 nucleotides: TGTGCCAGCATGGGAGAGTCCACAACGAACACCGGGGAGCTGTTTTTT.

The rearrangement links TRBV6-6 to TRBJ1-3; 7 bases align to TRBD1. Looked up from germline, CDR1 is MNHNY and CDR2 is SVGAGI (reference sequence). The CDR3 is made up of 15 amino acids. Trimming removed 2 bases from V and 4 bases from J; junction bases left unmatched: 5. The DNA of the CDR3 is TGTGCCAGCAGTTACGTCAGGGGGATCGGAAACACCATATATTTT. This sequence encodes CASSYVRGIGNTIYF.

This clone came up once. CDR3 residues: CASSPSTGSTEAFF. In DNA form, the CDR3 reads TGCGCCAGCAGCCCCTCTACAGGGAGCACTGAAGCTTTCTTT. V usage is TRBV5-1 and J usage is TRBJ1-1; D possibly corresponds to TRBD1 (6 bases). V lost 4 bases and J lost 4, with 14 bases in between. Germline V gene lookup returns CDR1 SGHRS and CDR2 YFSETQ. The CDR3 loop spans 14 amino acids.

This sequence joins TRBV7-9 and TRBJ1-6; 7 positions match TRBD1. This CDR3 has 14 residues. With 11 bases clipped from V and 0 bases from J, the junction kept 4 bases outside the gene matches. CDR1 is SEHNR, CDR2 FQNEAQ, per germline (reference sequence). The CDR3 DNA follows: TGTGCCGTACAGGGGAGCTCCTATAATTCACCCCTCCACTTT. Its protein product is CAVQGSSYNSPLHF.

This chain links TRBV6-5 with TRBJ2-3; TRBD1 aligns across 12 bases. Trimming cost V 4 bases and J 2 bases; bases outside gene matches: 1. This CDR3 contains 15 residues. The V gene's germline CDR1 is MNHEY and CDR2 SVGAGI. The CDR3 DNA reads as TGTGCCAGCAGTTTGGGACAGGGGGCCACAGATACGCAGTATTTT. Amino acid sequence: CASSLGQGATDTQYF.

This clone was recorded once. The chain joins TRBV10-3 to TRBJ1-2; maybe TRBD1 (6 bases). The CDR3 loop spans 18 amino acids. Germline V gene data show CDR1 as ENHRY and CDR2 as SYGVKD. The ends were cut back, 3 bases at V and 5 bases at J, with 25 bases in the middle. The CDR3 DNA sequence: TGTGCCATCAGTGATAGAGATCTCGGCAAGGGGGTGGATTATGGCTACACCTTC. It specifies CAISDRDLGKGVDYGYTF.

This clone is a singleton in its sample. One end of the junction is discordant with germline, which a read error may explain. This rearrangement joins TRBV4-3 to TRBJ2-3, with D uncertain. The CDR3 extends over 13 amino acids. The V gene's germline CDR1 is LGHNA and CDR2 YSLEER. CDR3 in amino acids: CVSSQDRRDTQYF. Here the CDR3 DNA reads TGCGTCAGCAGCCAAGATAGAAGAGATACGCAGTATTTT.

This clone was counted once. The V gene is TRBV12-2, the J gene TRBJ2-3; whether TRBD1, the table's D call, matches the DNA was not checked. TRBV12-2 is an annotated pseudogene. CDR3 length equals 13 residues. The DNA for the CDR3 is TGTGCAAGTCGCTTAGGGGGCGGTTGGACGCAGTATTTT. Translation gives CASRLGGGWTQYF.

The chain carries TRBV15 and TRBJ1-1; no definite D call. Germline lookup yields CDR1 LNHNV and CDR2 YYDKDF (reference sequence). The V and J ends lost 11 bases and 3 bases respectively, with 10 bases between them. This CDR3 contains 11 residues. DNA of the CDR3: TGTGCCGCCGCACTCCACACTGAAGCTTTCTTT. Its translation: CAAALHTEAFF.

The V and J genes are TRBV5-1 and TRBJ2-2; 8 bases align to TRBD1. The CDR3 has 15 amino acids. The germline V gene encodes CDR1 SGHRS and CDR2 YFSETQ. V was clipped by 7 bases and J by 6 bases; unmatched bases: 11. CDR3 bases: TGCGCCAGCGTCTCCGGGACAGGCCCCTCCGGGGAGCTGTTTTTT. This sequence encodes CASVSGTGPSGELFF.

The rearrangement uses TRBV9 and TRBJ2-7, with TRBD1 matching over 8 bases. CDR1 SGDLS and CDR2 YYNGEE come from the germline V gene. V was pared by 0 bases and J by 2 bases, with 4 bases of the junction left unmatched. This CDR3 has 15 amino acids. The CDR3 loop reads CASSVGRGRTYEQYF. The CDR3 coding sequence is TGTGCCAGCAGCGTAGGCAGGGGGCGTACCTACGAGCAGTACTTC.

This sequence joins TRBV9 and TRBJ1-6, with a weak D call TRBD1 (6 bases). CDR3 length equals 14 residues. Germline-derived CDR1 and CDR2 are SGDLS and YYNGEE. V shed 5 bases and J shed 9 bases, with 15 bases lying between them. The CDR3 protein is CASSSRQASSPLHF. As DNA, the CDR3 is TGTGCCAGCAGTTCACGACAGGCGTCTTCACCCCTCCACTTT.

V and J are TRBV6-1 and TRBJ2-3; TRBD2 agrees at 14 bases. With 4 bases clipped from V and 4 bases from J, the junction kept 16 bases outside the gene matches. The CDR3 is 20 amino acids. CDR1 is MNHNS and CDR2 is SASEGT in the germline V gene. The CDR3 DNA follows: TGTGCCAGCAGTGCCTTGACTAGCGGGGGGGCCTTTGTTAGTGCAGATACGCAGTATTTT. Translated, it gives CASSALTSGGAFVSADTQYF.

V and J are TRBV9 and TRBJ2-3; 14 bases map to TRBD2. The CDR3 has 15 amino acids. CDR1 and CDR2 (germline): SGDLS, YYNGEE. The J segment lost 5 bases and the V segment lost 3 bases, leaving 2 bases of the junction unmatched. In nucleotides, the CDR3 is TGTGCCAGCAGCGCCGGACTAGCGGGGGGAGATACGCAGTATTTT. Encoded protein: CASSAGLAGGDTQYF.

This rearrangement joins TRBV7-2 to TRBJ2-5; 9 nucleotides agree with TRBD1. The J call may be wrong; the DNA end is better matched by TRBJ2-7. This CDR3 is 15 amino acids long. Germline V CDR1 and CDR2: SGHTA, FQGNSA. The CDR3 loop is CASSLVGQGVDEQYF. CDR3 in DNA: TGTGCCAGCAGCTTAGTGGGACAGGGAGTCGACGAGCAGTACTTC.

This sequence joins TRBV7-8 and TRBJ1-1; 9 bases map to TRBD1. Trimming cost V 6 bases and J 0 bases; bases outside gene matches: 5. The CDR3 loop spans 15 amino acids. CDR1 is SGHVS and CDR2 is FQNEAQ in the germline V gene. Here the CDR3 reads CASSPTGGLNTEAFF. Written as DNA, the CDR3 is TGTGCCAGCAGTCCGACAGGGGGACTGAACACTGAAGCTTTCTTT.

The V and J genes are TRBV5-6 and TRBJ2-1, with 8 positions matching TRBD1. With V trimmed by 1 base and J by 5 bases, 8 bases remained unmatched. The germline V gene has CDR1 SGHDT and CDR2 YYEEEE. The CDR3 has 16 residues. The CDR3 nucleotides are TGTGCCAGCAGCTTGTTGGTGGACAGGGTAGACAATGAGCAGTTCTTC. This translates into CASSLLVDRVDNEQFF. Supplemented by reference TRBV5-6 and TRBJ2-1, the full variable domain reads DAGVTQSPTHLIKTRGQQVTLRCSPKSGHDTVSWYQQALGQGPQFIFQYYEEEERQRGNFPDRFSGHQFPNYSSELNVNALLLGDSALYLCASSLLVDRVDNEQFFGPGTRLTVL.

Written as DNA, the CDR3 is TGCGCCAGCAGCCGGGACAGGATGAGACACGAGCAGTACTTC. As protein: CASSRDRMRHEQYF. The chain links TRBV4-3 to TRBJ2-7; TRBD1 agrees at 8 bases. Unmatched junction bases numbered 7, after V lost 4 bases and J lost 5 bases. The CDR3 length is 14 residues. The germline CDR1 and CDR2 sequences are LGHNA and YSLEER.

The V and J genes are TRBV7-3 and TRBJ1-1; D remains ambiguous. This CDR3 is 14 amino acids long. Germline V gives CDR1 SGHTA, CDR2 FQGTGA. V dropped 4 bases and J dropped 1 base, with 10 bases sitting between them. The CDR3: CASSSGLRNTEAFF. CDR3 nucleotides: TGTGCCAGCAGCTCCGGACTCAGGAACACTGAAGCTTTCTTT.

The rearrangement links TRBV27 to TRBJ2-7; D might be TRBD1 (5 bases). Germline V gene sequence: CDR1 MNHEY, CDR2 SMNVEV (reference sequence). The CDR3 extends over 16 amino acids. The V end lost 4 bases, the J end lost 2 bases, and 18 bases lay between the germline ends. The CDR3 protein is CASSYLLGDRAYEQYF. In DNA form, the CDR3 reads TGTGCCAGCAGTTATCTCTTGGGCGACAGAGCCTACGAGCAGTACTTC.

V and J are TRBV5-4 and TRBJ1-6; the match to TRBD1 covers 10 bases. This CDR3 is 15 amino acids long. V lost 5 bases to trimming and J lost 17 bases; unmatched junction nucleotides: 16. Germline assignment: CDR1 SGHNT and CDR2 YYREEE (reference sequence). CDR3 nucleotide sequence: TGTGCCAGCAGTTCCGATCGGGACAGGGGTAATTGGGTCCACTTT. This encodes CASSSDRDRGNWVHF.

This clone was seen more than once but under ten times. The CDR3 region has the DNA TGCAGCGTCGACCGGACAGTCGAAGAGACCCAGTACTTC. Encoded protein: CSVDRTVEETQYF. J is TRBJ2-5 and V is TRBV29-1, with D perhaps matching TRBD1 (6 bases). Trimming cost V 6 bases and J 3 bases, with 14 bases left between them. CDR3 length: 13 amino acids. Looked up from germline, CDR1 is SQVTM and CDR2 is ANQGSEA.

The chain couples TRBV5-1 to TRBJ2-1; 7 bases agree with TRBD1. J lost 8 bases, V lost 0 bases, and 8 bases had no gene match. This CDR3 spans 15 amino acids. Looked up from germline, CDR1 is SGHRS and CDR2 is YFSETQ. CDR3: CASSLGLTGDDEQFF. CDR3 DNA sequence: TGCGCCAGCAGCTTGGGCCTAACAGGGGATGATGAGCAGTTCTTC.

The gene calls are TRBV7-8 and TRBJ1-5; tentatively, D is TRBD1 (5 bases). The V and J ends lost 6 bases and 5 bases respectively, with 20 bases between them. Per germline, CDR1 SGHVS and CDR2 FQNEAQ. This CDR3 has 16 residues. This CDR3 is CASRDGVAGLDQPQHF. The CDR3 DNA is TGTGCCAGCAGGGACGGGGTGGCGGGACTGGATCAGCCCCAGCATTTT.

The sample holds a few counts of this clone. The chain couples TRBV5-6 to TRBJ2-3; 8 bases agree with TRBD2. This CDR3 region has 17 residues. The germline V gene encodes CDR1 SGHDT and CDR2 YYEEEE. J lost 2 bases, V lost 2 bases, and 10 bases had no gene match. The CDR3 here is CASSFSGVGGATDTQYF. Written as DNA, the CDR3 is TGTGCCAGCAGCTTTAGCGGGGTCGGCGGGGCCACAGATACGCAGTATTTT. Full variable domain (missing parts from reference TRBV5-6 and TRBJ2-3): DAGVTQSPTHLIKTRGQQVTLRCSPKSGHDTVSWYQQALGQGPQFIFQYYEEEERQRGNFPDRFSGHQFPNYSSELNVNALLLGDSALYLCASSFSGVGGATDTQYFGPGTRLTVL.

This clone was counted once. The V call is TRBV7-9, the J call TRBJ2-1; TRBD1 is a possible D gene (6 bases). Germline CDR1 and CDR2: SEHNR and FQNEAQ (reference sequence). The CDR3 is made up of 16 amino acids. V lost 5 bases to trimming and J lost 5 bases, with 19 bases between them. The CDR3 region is CASSPKPPDRHNEQFF. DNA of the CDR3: TGTGCCAGCAGCCCCAAACCTCCGGACAGACACAATGAGCAGTTCTTC.

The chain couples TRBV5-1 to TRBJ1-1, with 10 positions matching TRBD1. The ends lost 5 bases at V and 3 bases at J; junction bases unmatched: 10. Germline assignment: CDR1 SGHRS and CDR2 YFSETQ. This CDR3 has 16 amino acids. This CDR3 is CASSSGTGASYTEAFF. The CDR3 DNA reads TGCGCCAGCAGTTCCGGGACAGGGGCGTCCTACACTGAAGCTTTCTTT.

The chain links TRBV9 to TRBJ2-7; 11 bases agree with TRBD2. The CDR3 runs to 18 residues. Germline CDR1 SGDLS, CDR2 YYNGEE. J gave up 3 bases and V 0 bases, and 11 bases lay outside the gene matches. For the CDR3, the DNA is TGTGCCAGCAGCGTAGGCACTAGCGGGGGCCCCCTTCACTACGAGCAGTACTTC. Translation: CASSVGTSGGPLHYEQYF.

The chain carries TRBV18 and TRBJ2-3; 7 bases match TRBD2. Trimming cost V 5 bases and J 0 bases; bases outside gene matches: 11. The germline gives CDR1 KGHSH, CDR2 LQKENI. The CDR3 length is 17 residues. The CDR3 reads CASSSISAGTSTDTQYF. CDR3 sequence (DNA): TGTGCCAGCTCATCAATTTCAGCGGGGACTAGCACAGATACGCAGTATTTT.

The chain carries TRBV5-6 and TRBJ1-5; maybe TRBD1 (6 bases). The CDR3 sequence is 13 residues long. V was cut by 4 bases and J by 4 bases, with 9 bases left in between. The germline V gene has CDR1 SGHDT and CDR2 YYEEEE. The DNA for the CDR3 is TGTGCCAGCAGCCCGACAGGTAATCAGCCCCAGCATTTT. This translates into CASSPTGNQPQHF.

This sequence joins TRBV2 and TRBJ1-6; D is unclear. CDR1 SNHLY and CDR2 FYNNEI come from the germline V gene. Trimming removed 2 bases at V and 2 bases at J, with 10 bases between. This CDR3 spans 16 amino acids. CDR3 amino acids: CASSEFGRAYNSPLHF. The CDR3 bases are TGTGCCAGCAGTGAATTTGGGAGGGCCTATAATTCACCCCTCCACTTT.

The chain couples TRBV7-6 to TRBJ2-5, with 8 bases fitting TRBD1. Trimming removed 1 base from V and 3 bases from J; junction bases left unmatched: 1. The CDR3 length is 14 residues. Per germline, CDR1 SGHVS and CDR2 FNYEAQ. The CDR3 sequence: CASSLGTGKETQYF. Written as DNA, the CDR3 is TGTGCCAGCAGCTTAGGGACAGGGAAAGAGACCCAGTACTTC.